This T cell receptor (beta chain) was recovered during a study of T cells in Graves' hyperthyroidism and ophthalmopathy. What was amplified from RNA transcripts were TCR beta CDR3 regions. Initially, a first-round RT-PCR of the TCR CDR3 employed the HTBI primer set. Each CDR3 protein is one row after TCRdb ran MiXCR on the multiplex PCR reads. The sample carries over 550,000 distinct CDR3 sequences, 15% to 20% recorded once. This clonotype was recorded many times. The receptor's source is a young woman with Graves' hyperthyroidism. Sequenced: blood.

The CDR3 DNA reads as TGCGCCAGCAGCTTGGGGCACTCGAACACTGAAGCTTTCTTT. It translates to CASSLGHSNTEAFF. This sequence joins TRBV5-1 and TRBJ1-1; D not resolved. The CDR3 is 14 amino acids. The germline gives CDR1 SGHRS, CDR2 YFSETQ. The ends were cut back, 0 bases at V and 1 base at J, with 7 bases in the middle.